Shown below are 11 T cell receptor beta chains from a single sample sequenced in a study of T cells after yellow fever vaccination. MiXCR, run by TCRdb on the 5' RACE reads, gives a single entry per CDR3 protein. The repertoire holds about 630,000 distinct CDR3 sequences, with 9% to 15% as singletons. The sequencing used PBMCs, collected on the day of the yellow fever booster vaccination. Source of these receptors: a man younger than 40 who received the YFV17D yellow fever vaccine.

In this sample, this clonotype turned up a few times. The chain combines TRBV12-3 or TRBV12-4 with TRBJ1-5; the D is unclear. This CDR3 has 14 residues. Trimming left V 3 bases short and J 4 bases short, with 10 bases between. Written as DNA, the CDR3 is TGTGCCAGCAGTTTGTCGTTAGATAATCAGCCCCAGCATTTT. This gives the protein CASSLSLDNQPQHF.

In this sample, this clonotype turned up many times. The genes are TRBV12-3 or TRBV12-4 and TRBJ2-5; D may match TRBD1 or TRBD2 (5 bases each). Trimming took 5 bases from V and 3 from J, leaving 10 bases between them. The CDR3 totals 13 residues. The DNA for the CDR3 is TGTGCCAGCAGTAGGGACCAGAAAGAGACCCAGTACTTC. This translates into CASSRDQKETQYF.

The J gene is TRBJ2-3, the V gene TRBV3-1, with 7 bases identical to TRBD2. Germline V CDR1 and CDR2: LGHDT, YNNKEL (reference sequence). CDR3 length: 17 amino acids. V was pared by 10 bases and J by 3 bases, with 19 bases of the junction left unmatched. The CDR3 region is CATSPPAWEGLTDTQYF. In DNA, the CDR3 is TGTGCCACCTCCCCGCCCGCCTGGGAGGGGTTAACAGATACGCAGTATTTT.

The chain recombines TRBV5-1 with TRBJ1-6; D is perhaps TRBD1 (6 bases). This CDR3 spans 14 amino acids. Trimming removed 4 bases at V and 10 bases at J, with 15 bases between. Germline V CDR1 and CDR2: SGHRS, YFSETQ. The DNA of the CDR3 is TGCGCCAGCAGCGGGCAGGGGACATTGTCACCCCTCCACTTT. It codes for CASSGQGTLSPLHF.

The table lists this clonotype with a few counts. This chain connects TRBV12-3 or TRBV12-4 to TRBJ2-7, with D possibly matching TRBD1 (7 bases). Trimming took off 4 bases at V and 3 bases at J, with 16 bases between the two ends. The CDR3 totals 15 residues. The CDR3 region has the DNA TGTGCCAGCAGTTCCCAGGGGGGAGCCTACTACGAGCAGTACTTC. It yields the protein CASSSQGGAYYEQYF.

V gene TRBV20-1 combines with J gene TRBJ2-6, with 8 positions matching TRBD1. This CDR3 has 20 amino acids. The J segment lost 4 bases and the V segment lost 0 bases, leaving 17 bases of the junction unmatched. Germline V CDR1 and CDR2: DFQATT, SNEGSKA (reference sequence). In DNA form, the CDR3 reads TGCAGTGCTAGAGATCGGGAGTGGGCAGGGGGCGACTCCGGGGCCAACGTCCTGACTTTC. It yields the protein CSARDREWAGGDSGANVLTF.

This clonotype was seen only a few times. This chain connects TRBV6-5 to TRBJ2-1, with 8 bases fitting TRBD2. J gave up 10 bases and V 4 bases, and 9 bases lay outside the gene matches. The germline V gene has CDR1 MNHEY and CDR2 SVGAGI. The length of the CDR3 is 14 residues. The CDR3 DNA follows: TGTGCCAGCAGTTTAGGACTAGCTTCGGACGAGCAGTTCTTC. This encodes CASSLGLASDEQFF.

This clonotype turned up a few times. The gene calls are TRBV28 and TRBJ2-7, with 7 positions matching TRBD2. Looked up from germline, CDR1 is MDHEN and CDR2 is SYDVKM. J lost 4 bases, V lost 8 bases, and 11 bases had no gene match. The CDR3 spans 14 residues. CDR3: CASPGGGSSYEQYF. For the CDR3, the DNA is TGTGCCAGCCCTGGAGGCGGGAGTAGTTACGAGCAGTACTTC. The whole variable domain, filled in from reference TRBV28 and TRBJ2-7, reads DVKVTQSSRYLVKRTGEKVFLECVQDMDHENMFWYRQDPGLGLRLIYFSYDVKMKEKGDIPEGYSVSREKKERFSLILESASTNQTSMYLCASPGGGSSYEQYFGPGTRLTVT.

As DNA, the CDR3 is TGTGCCAGCAAGGTCCGGGGGGCCACTGAAGCTTTCTTT. This codes for CASKVRGATEAFF. The chain couples TRBV6-2 or TRBV6-3 to TRBJ1-1, with a possible D match to TRBD1 (6 bases). The ends were cut back, 7 bases at V and 4 bases at J, with 13 bases in the middle. The CDR3 length is 13 residues. Germline V CDR1 and CDR2: MNHEY, SVGEGT.

This clonotype was recorded a few times. J is TRBJ2-4 and V is TRBV12-3 or TRBV12-4; no reliable D call. The CDR3 is 14 residues long. Trimming cost V 3 bases and J 8 bases, with 14 bases left between them. CDR3 residues: CASSFVGVSDIQYF. In DNA form, the CDR3 reads TGTGCCAGCAGTTTCGTCGGAGTCTCTGACATTCAGTACTTC.

Many counts were recorded for this clonotype. The chain uses TRBV20-1 and TRBJ1-2, with D possibly matching TRBD1 (6 bases). In germline, CDR1 is DFQATT, CDR2 SNEGSKA (reference sequence). V lost 3 bases to trimming and J lost 4 bases, with 12 bases between them. CDR3 size: 13 residues. CDR3 in amino acids: CSARVEGVYGYTF. The DNA of the CDR3 is TGCAGTGCTAGGGTAGAGGGGGTCTATGGCTACACCTTC.